These 2 T cell receptor beta chains were all obtained from the same sample, sequenced in a study of cytomegalovirus exposure and HLA in healthy donors. Researchers ran the PCR with 60 Vbeta and 13 Jbeta primers. Generated by immunoSEQ multiplex PCR, the TCRdb table keeps only in-frame clones and is missing some. Here the sample spans about 140,000 clones, about four fifths being singletons. The sequenced sample was PBMCs. Receptors were obtained from a male donor in good health and CMV-seropositive.

V and J are TRBV19 and TRBJ1-1; D call uncertain. This CDR3 is 14 amino acids long. V was pared by 1 base and J by 1 base, with 7 bases between. Germline loops: CDR1 LNHDA, CDR2 SQIVND (reference sequence). The CDR3 reads CASSIVYGNTEAFF. In DNA form, the CDR3 reads TGTGCCAGTAGTATAGTGTACGGGAACACTGAAGCTTTCTTT. The full variable domain, completed using reference TRBV19 and TRBJ1-1, is DGGITQSPKYLFRKEGQNVTLSCEQNLNHDAMYWYRQDPGQGLRLIYYSQIVNDFQKGDIAEGYSVSREKKESFPLTVTSAQKNPTAFYLCASSIVYGNTEAFFGQGTRLTVV.

This rearrangement joins TRBV9 to TRBJ1-2; D is unresolved. Germline CDR1 is SGDLS and CDR2 is YYNGEE. This CDR3 is 16 amino acids long. Deletions cut 0 bases from V and 3 bases from J, with 15 bases between. The CDR3 DNA follows: TGTGCCAGCAGCGTAGTGGCAGCGGTCGGTGACTATGGCTACACCTTC. This sequence encodes CASSVVAAVGDYGYTF.